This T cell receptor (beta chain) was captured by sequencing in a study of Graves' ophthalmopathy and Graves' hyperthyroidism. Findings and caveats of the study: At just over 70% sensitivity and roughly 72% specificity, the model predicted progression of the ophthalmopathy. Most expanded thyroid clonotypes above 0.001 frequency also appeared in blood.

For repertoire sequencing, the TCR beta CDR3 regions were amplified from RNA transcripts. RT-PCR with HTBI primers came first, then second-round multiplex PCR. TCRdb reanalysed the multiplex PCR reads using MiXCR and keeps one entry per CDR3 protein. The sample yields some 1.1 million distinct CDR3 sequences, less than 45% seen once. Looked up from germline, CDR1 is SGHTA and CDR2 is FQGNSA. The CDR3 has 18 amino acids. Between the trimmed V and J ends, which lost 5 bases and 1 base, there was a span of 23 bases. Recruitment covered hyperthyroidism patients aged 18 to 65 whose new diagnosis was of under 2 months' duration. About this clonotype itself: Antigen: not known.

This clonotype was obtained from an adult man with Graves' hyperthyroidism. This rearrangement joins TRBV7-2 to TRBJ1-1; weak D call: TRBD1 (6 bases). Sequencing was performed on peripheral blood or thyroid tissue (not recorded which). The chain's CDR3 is CASSVRTGPPGGNTEAFF. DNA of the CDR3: TGTGCCAGCAGCGTTAGAACAGGGCCCCCAGGTGGGAACACTGAAGCTTTCTTT.